This T cell receptor (beta chain) was sequenced for a study of blood T cell repertoires in COVID-19. The CDR3 contains 12 residues. The germline V and J ends were trimmed by 1 base and 2 bases, with 5 bases remaining between them. Germline V lookup: CDR1 GTSNPN, CDR2 SVGIG (reference sequence). The method was immunoSEQ multiplex PCR; TCRdb's version includes in-frame clones alone and lacks a portion of them. Of roughly 570,000 clones listed, 85% to 90% were seen once; the top ten hold less than 9%. Sequencing was performed on peripheral blood. The TCR sequence derives from a woman in her forties or fifties with COVID-19, enrolled during active disease. The chain has TRBV30 and TRBJ1-2; no clear D gene. The CDR3 DNA reads as TGTGCCTGGAGTGCCGCGAACTATGGCTACACCTTC. Its protein is CAWSAANYGYTF.